The 15 T cell receptor beta chains given below trace back to one sample, sequenced in a study of Graves' ophthalmopathy and Graves' hyperthyroidism. For repertoire sequencing, the TCR beta CDR3 regions were amplified from RNA transcripts. An opening RT-PCR round employed HTBI primers and preceded a second-round multiplex PCR. TCRdb processed the multiplex PCR reads anew with MiXCR; each CDR3 protein has one entry. The repertoire holds hundreds of thousands of distinct CDR3 sequences, with about 38% as singletons. Specimen: peripheral blood. The source of these receptors is an adult man with Graves' ophthalmopathy.

This clonotype was seen ten or more times. The chain employs TRBV7-2 and TRBJ2-5, with 7 bases identical to TRBD2. Germline CDR1 is SGHTA and CDR2 is FQGNSA. The CDR3 consists of 14 residues. J was trimmed by 4 bases and V by 5 bases; bases with no gene match: 7. CDR3 region: CASSRPGRGETQYF. CDR3 bases: TGTGCCAGCAGCCGCCCGGGGAGGGGAGAGACCCAGTACTTC.

This chain joins TRBV13 and TRBJ2-2; the D gene could be TRBD1 or TRBD2 (6 bases each). This CDR3 region has 15 residues. Trimming stripped 5 bases from V and 5 bases from J, with 15 bases between. Germline V CDR1 and CDR2: PRHDT, FYEKMQ (reference sequence). The CDR3: CASSTERGVTGELFF. CDR3 sequence (DNA): TGTGCCAGCAGCACAGAGAGGGGGGTTACCGGGGAGCTGTTTTTT.

This clonotype showed up just a few times. This chain joins TRBV10-3 and TRBJ1-5; no reliable D call. Trimming took 0 bases from V and 2 from J, leaving 5 bases between them. This CDR3 is 14 amino acids long. Germline V lookup: CDR1 ENHRY, CDR2 SYGVKD. The DNA of the CDR3 is TGTGCCATCAGTGAGTCCCGAGGCAATCAGCCCCAGCATTTT. Translation gives CAISESRGNQPQHF.

This clonotype turned up a few times. The V call is TRBV4-2, the J call TRBJ1-2; tentatively, D is TRBD1 (5 bases). Germline V gives CDR1 LGHNA, CDR2 YNFKEQ. This CDR3 has 15 residues. V lost 7 bases to trimming and J lost 1 base, with 16 bases between them. The CDR3 DNA reads as TGTGCCAGCACCCCAGTGGGGGAAAGTAACTATGGCTACACCTTC. Its translation: CASTPVGESNYGYTF.

This clonotype was detected ten times or more. The chain has TRBV20-1 and TRBJ2-7; D assignment may be TRBD1 or TRBD2 (5 bases each). The CDR3 totals 12 residues. V lost 5 bases to trimming and J lost 4 bases, with 12 bases between them. CDR1 and CDR2 from the germline V gene are DFQATT and SNEGSKA (reference sequence). The CDR3 DNA follows: TGCAGTGCTTCACTAGGGGTGTACGAGCAGTACTTC. This sequence encodes CSASLGVYEQYF.

The rearrangement links TRBV30 to TRBJ1-5; TRBD1 might be the D (5 bases). CDR1 is GTSNPN, CDR2 SVGIG, per germline (reference sequence). The CDR3 is 15 amino acids. V was pared by 1 base and J by 7 bases, with 17 bases between. CDR3 nucleotides: TGTGCCTGGAGTGGGCCCGGGGGTGCGGGGCAGCCCCAGCATTTT. Its protein product is CAWSGPGGAGQPQHF.

This chain connects TRBV29-1 to TRBJ1-1, with a tentative D call TRBD1 (6 bases). CDR3 length: 12 residues. Germline assignment: CDR1 SQVTM and CDR2 ANQGSEA. The CDR3 coding sequence is TGCAGTTTCAGGACAGCCGGCACTGAAGCTTTCTTT. Amino acids: CSFRTAGTEAFF.

The chain links TRBV6-5 to TRBJ1-2; a possible D gene is TRBD1 (6 bases). This CDR3 is 12 amino acids long. Between the trimmed V and J ends, which lost 8 bases and 5 bases, there was a span of 12 bases. In germline, CDR1 is MNHEY, CDR2 SVGAGI. CDR3 sequence: CASGTLNYGYTF. DNA for the CDR3: TGTGCCAGCGGGACACTGAATTATGGCTACACCTTC.

This clonotype occurred many times. This chain links TRBV10-2 with TRBJ1-2, with 9 bases fitting TRBD1. This CDR3 has 15 residues. CDR1 is WSHSY and CDR2 is SAAADI in the germline V gene. V was pared by 6 bases and J by 4 bases, with 9 bases of the junction left unmatched. CDR3 amino acids: CASSGGGQGTYGYTF. As DNA, the CDR3 is TGCGCCAGCAGCGGAGGGGGACAGGGAACCTATGGCTACACCTTC.

This clonotype has a single count. The chain employs TRBV15 and TRBJ1-6; D remains unclear. Trimming left V 4 bases short and J 9 bases short, with 16 bases between. The CDR3 runs to 15 residues. Germline values: CDR1 LNHNV, CDR2 YYDKDF (reference sequence). This CDR3 reads CATSTTRVGVSPLHF. Written as DNA, the CDR3 is TGTGCCACCAGCACCACTCGGGTCGGGGTTTCACCCCTCCACTTT.

CDR3 bases: TGTGCCAGCAGCTTAGGGGGGCCCCAATACGAGCAGTACTTC. Encoded protein: CASSLGGPQYEQYF. The V gene is TRBV7-3, the J gene TRBJ2-7; possibly TRBD1 or TRBD2 for D (6 bases each). Trimming stripped 2 bases from V and 4 bases from J, with 12 bases between. Germline V gene lookup returns CDR1 SGHTA and CDR2 FQGTGA. This CDR3 is 14 amino acids long.

This clonotype appeared many times. The V call is TRBV29-1, the J call TRBJ2-5; maybe TRBD2 (6 bases). V gave up 4 bases and J gave up 5 bases, with 23 bases separating them. The V gene's germline CDR1 is SQVTM and CDR2 ANQGSEA. This CDR3 is built from 16 residues. CDR3 sequence reads: CSVVGGAALGGETQYF. CDR3 sequence (DNA): TGCAGCGTTGTCGGGGGTGCGGCGCTTGGGGGGGAGACCCAGTACTTC. Full variable domain (remainder filled in from reference TRBV29-1 and TRBJ2-5): SAVISQKPSRDICQRGTSLTIQCQVDSQVTMMFWYRQQPGQSLTLIATANQGSEATYESGFVIDKFPISRPNLTFSTLTVSNMSPEDSSIYLCSVVGGAALGGETQYFGPGTRLLVL.

This clonotype was seen a few times. The CDR3 nucleotides are TGTGCCCGGCGACGACAGGGGCAGTATGGCTACACCTTC. It yields the protein CARRRQGQYGYTF. The chain links TRBV30 to TRBJ1-2; 8 nucleotides line up with TRBD1. The CDR3 runs to 13 residues. Germline CDR1 reads GTSNPN; CDR2 reads SVGIG (reference sequence). V shed 8 bases and J 5 bases; nucleotides not matched to a gene: 10.

The V and J genes are TRBV7-9 and TRBJ2-7; the D call may be TRBD1 or TRBD2 (6 bases each). CDR1 and CDR2 from the germline V gene are SEHNR and FQNEAQ (reference sequence). The CDR3 consists of 16 residues. Trimming stripped 3 bases from V and 4 bases from J, with 19 bases between. The chain's CDR3 is CASSLLGGGPSYEQYF. CDR3 DNA: TGTGCCAGCAGCTTGTTGGGGGGCGGTCCATCTTACGAGCAGTACTTC. Drawing the rest from reference TRBV7-9 and TRBJ2-7, the complete variable domain is DTGVSQNPRHKITKRGQNVTFRCDPISEHNRLYWYRQTLGQGPEFLTYFQNEAQLEKSRLLSDRFSAERPKGSFSTLEIQRTEQGDSAMYLCASSLLGGGPSYEQYFGPGTRLTVT.

At least ten counts were recorded for this clonotype. The chain employs TRBV20-1 and TRBJ1-1; D unresolved. The germline V and J ends were trimmed by 5 bases and 1 base, with 8 bases remaining between them. The CDR3 loop spans 12 amino acids. Germline loops: CDR1 DFQATT, CDR2 SNEGSKA (reference sequence). This CDR3 reads CSAGPWNTEAFF. DNA for the CDR3: TGCAGTGCTGGACCCTGGAACACTGAAGCTTTCTTT.